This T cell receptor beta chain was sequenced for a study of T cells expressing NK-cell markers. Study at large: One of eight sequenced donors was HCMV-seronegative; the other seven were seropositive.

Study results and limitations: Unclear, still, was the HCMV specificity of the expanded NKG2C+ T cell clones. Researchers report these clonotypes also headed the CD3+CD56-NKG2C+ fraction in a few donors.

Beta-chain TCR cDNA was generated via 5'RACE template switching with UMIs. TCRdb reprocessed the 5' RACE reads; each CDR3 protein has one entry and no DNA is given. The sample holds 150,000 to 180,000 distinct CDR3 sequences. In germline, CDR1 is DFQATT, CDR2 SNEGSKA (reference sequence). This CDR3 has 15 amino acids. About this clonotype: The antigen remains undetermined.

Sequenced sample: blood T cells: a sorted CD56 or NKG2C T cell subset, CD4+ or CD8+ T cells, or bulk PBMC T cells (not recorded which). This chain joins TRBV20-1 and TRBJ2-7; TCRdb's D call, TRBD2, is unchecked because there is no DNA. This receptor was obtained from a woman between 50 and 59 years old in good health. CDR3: CSALPGTSVTYEQYF.